This is a list of T cell receptor beta chains from one sample in a study of T cell repertoires in cytomegalovirus infection. One entry per CDR3 protein, called by TCRdb with MiXCR from the reads. The profile shows 210,000 or so distinct CDR3 sequences, under 8.5% of them singletons. The sequenced sample consisted of PBMCs. The source of these receptors is a human donor in good health (CMV status not recorded). Some clones in this sample may be carry-over from other donors' samples. Each CDR3 is given with its conserved first and last residue. Fields, in order: CDR3 protein, V gene, clone size. Expanded clones get a size class; other rows say once, few or many, or leave the size out.

CASSNGQGNQPQHF	TRBV7-2	many
CASSYPGLKETQYF	TRBV6-2/TRBV6-3	few
CASSSTRDPNQPQHF	TRBV7-2	many
CSAGGNSNQPQHF	TRBV20-1	many
CASAGEGSNEQFF	TRBV10-3	many
CASSLGGGTGGEPQHF	TRBV7-2	many
CASSEWLGGIETQYF	TRBV25-1	many
CSARAVAVGNTIYF	TRBV20-1	many
CASSRTGTTTDTQYF	TRBV5-1	few
CASSALQGMKAFF	TRBV9	few
CASSQARETQYF	TRBV28	NA
CASSSYWDRGRISSYTF	TRBV7-2	many
CASSPGMYNEQFF	TRBV12-3/TRBV12-4	few
CASSDGALPSTDTQYF	TRBV2	many
CASSQGASGGVYEQYF	TRBV4-3	many
CSVGPRQGGNEQFF	TRBV29-1	many
CASSLAGYNQPQHF	TRBV5-7	NA
CASSQDPLRKNIQYF	TRBV14	many
CASSPSGVNTEAFF	TRBV18	few
CATSDFRTSGANVLTF	TRBV24-1	many
CASSSGDRAGTEAFF	TRBV7-2	many
CASSRHPDRGDTGELFF	TRBV2	many
CASSLRGRQPQHF	TRBV27	few
CSANGLGEKLFF	TRBV20-1	many
CASSLVAAGGRNEQFF	TRBV7-2	many
CSARELSWASGHTDTQYF	TRBV20-1	many
CASKTGGGGYNSPLHF	TRBV6-1	many
CASSEEVDTEAFF	TRBV2	NA